A selection of T cell receptor beta chains follows, all from one sample in a study of blood T cell repertoires in COVID-19. The data were produced by immunoSEQ multiplex PCR, yet TCRdb's version contains in-frame clones alone and is incomplete. The sample holds roughly 120,000 clones; 78% are singletons and the top ten take approximately 2.4%. The sequencing sample was made of peripheral blood. All receptors derive from a man aged 65-85 years with acute or convalescent COVID-19. Both conserved end residues are part of each CDR3. The order of the fields is clone size, J gene, V gene, D gene, CDR3 protein, CDR3 DNA. A D gene is named only where the DNA matches it firmly. Rows may omit the clone size; those that give it use once, few, many or a size class.

abundance: .
j_gene: TRBJ1-2
v_gene: TRBV5-1
d_gene: .
CDR3aa: CASSLASAATGYGYTF
CDR3nt: TGCGCCAGCAGCTTGGCCTCTGCGGCTACTGGCTATGGCTACACCTTC

abundance: .
j_gene: TRBJ2-5
v_gene: TRBV5-1
d_gene: TRBD2
CDR3aa: CASSLRFGGQETQYF
CDR3nt: TGCGCCAGCAGCTTGAGATTCGGGGGGCAAGAGACCCAGTACTTC

abundance: .
j_gene: TRBJ1-6
v_gene: TRBV4-2
d_gene: .
CDR3aa: CASSQDLATRENSPLHF
CDR3nt: TGTGCCAGCAGCCAAGATCTTGCCACTCGGGAGAATTCACCCCTCCACTTT

abundance: .
j_gene: TRBJ1-2
v_gene: TRBV21-1
d_gene: .
CDR3aa: CASSKDPRLDYGYTF
CDR3nt: TGTGCCAGCAGCAAAGATCCCAGACTGGACTATGGCTACACCTTC

abundance: .
j_gene: TRBJ2-5
v_gene: TRBV19
d_gene: .
CDR3aa: CASSIISSSQETQYF
CDR3nt: TGTGCCAGTAGTATTATAAGTAGTTCTCAAGAGACCCAGTACTTC

abundance: .
j_gene: TRBJ2-5
v_gene: TRBV4-1
d_gene: TRBD2
CDR3aa: CASSQVLAGSGTQYF
CDR3nt: TGCGCCAGCAGCCAAGTCTTAGCGGGATCCGGGACCCAGTACTTC

abundance: once
j_gene: TRBJ1-1
v_gene: TRBV12-5
d_gene: .
CDR3aa: CASGFTAEAFF
CDR3nt: TGTGCTAGTGGTTTCACAGCTGAAGCTTTCTTT

abundance: once
j_gene: TRBJ1-2
v_gene: TRBV11-2
d_gene: TRBD1
CDR3aa: CASSFDRGDYGYTF
CDR3nt: TGTGCCAGCAGCTTTGACAGGGGGGACTATGGCTACACCTTC

abundance: .
j_gene: TRBJ2-1
v_gene: TRBV20-1
d_gene: .
CDR3aa: CSASRGRDEQFF
CDR3nt: TGCAGTGCTAGTAGGGGGAGGGATGAGCAGTTCTTC

abundance: .
j_gene: TRBJ2-7
v_gene: TRBV7-6
d_gene: .
CDR3aa: CASSFGGGLYEQYF
CDR3nt: TGTGCCAGCAGCTTTGGAGGCGGACTCTACGAGCAGTACTTC

abundance: .
j_gene: TRBJ1-1
v_gene: TRBV7-9
d_gene: .
CDR3aa: CASSLSSGTEAFF
CDR3nt: TGTGCCAGCAGCTTATCAAGCGGCACTGAAGCTTTCTTT

abundance: .
j_gene: TRBJ2-1
v_gene: TRBV7-2
d_gene: .
CDR3aa: CASSSTSFNSEQFF
CDR3nt: TGTGCCAGCAGCTCAACTAGTTTTAATTCTGAGCAGTTCTTC

abundance: .
j_gene: TRBJ2-3
v_gene: TRBV5-1
d_gene: TRBD2
CDR3aa: CASSLLAGSEQYF
CDR3nt: TGCGCCAGCAGCTTGTTAGCGGGGAGTGAGCAGTATTTT

abundance: .
j_gene: TRBJ1-1
v_gene: TRBV7-3
d_gene: .
CDR3aa: CASSLSDMNTEAFF
CDR3nt: TGTGCCAGCAGCTTATCGGACATGAACACTGAAGCTTTCTTT

abundance: .
j_gene: TRBJ2-1
v_gene: TRBV19
d_gene: .
CDR3aa: CASSIFWGGPGNEQFF
CDR3nt: TGTGCCAGTAGTATCTTCTGGGGGGGCCCCGGCAATGAGCAGTTCTTC

abundance: .
j_gene: TRBJ1-3
v_gene: TRBV4-3
d_gene: TRBD1
CDR3aa: CASSQGDRHWDTIYF
CDR3nt: TGCGCCAGCAGCCAAGGGGACAGGCACTGGGACACCATATATTTT